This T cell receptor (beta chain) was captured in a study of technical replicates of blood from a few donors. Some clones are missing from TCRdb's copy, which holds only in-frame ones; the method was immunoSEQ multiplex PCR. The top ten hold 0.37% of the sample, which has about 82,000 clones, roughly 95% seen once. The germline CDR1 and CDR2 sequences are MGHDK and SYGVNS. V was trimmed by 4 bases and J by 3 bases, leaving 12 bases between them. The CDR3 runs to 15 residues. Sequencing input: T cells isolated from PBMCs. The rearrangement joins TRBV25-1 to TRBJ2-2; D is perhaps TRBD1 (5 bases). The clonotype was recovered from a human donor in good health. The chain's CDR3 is CASSVPGWDTGELFF. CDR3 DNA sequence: TGTGCCAGCAGTGTGCCAGGGTGGGACACCGGGGAGCTGTTTTTT.